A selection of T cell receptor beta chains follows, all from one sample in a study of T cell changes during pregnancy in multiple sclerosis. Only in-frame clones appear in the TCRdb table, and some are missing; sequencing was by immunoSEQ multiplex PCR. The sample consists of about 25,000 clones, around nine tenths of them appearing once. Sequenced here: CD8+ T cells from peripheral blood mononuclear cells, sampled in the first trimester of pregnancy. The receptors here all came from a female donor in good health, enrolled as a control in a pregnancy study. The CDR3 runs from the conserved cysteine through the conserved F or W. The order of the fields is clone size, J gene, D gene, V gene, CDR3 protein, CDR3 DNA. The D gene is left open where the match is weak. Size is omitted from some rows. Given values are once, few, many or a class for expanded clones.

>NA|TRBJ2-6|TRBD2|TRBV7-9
CASSFIAGGPGANVLTF
TGTGCCAGCAGCTTTATAGCGGGAGGGCCTGGGGCCAACGTCCTGACTTTC
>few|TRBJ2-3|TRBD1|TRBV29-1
CSVGTGASSDTQYF
TGCAGCGTTGGGACAGGGGCGAGTTCAGATACGCAGTATTTT
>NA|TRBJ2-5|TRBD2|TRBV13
CASSHRGGRETQYF
TGTGCCAGCAGCCATCGGGGGGGCCGGGAGACCCAGTACTTC
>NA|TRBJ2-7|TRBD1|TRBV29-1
CSVGRDSASYEQYF
TGCAGCGTCGGCCGGGACAGCGCTTCCTACGAGCAGTACTTC
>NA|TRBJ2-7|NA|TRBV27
CASSPFMGGPYEQYF
TGTGCCAGCAGCCCATTTATGGGGGGTCCCTACGAGCAGTACTTC
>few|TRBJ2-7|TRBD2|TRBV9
CASSVASGGYEQYF
TGTGCCAGCAGCGTAGCTAGCGGGGGATACGAGCAGTACTTC
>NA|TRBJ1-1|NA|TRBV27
CASGGGRDTEAFF
TGTGCCAGCGGGGGGGGGCGGGACACTGAAGCTTTCTTT
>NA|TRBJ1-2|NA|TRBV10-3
CAISESIIRLYGYTF
TGTGCCATCAGTGAGTCGATAATCAGATTATATGGCTACACCTTC
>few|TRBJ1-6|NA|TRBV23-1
CASSHLTCSPLHF
TGCGCCAGCAGTCACCTGACTTGTTCACCCCTCCACTTT
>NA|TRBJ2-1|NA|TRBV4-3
CASSQDLGGGPTNEQFF
TGCGCCAGCAGCCAAGATTTAGGGGGAGGGCCTACTAATGAGCAGTTCTTC
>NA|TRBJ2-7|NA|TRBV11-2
CASSLGTGLYEQYF
TGTGCCAGCAGCTTAGGGACGGGACTGTACGAGCAGTACTTC
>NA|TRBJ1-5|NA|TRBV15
CATSRDRSGHQPQHF
TGTGCCACCAGCAGAGATCGGAGCGGACATCAGCCCCAGCATTTT
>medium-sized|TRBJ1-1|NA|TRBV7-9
CASSTGLGTEAFF
TGTGCCAGCAGCACAGGGTTGGGCACTGAAGCTTTCTTT
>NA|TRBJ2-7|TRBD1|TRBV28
CASSSSGTGIDEQYF
TGTGCCAGCAGTTCCTCCGGGACAGGGATTGACGAGCAGTACTTC
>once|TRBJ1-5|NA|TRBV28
CASSFGGMDQPQHF
TGTGCCAGCAGTTTCGGGGGGATGGATCAGCCCCAGCATTTT
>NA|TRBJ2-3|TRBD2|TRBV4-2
CASSPGLAGGTDTQYF
TGTGCCAGCAGCCCCGGACTAGCGGGGGGCACAGATACGCAGTATTTT
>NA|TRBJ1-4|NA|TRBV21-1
CASYRVNEKLFF
TGTGCCAGTTACCGGGTTAATGAAAAACTGTTTTTT
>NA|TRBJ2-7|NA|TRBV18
CASSPDHQGFLNEQYF
TGTGCCAGCTCACCCGATCACCAGGGGTTCCTGAACGAGCAGTACTTC
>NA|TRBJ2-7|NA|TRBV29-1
CSVEVRNYEQYF
TGCAGCGTTGAAGTCAGGAACTACGAGCAGTACTTC
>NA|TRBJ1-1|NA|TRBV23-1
CASSPTVSPTEAFF
TGCGCCAGCAGTCCTACAGTCTCCCCCACTGAAGCTTTCTTT
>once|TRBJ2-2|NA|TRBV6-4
CASSAGVGTGELFF
TGTGCCAGCAGTGCAGGGGTTGGCACCGGGGAGCTGTTTTTT
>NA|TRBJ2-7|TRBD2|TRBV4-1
CASSLLWTSEYEQYF
TGCGCCAGCAGCCTCCTATGGACTAGCGAGTACGAGCAGTACTTC
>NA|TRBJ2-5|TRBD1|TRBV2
CASSLPLRQGAGSLETQYF
TGTGCCAGCAGCCTGCCGTTACGACAGGGGGCTGGGTCTTTAGAGACCCAGTACTTC
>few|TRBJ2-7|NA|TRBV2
CASSPGSPHEQYF
TGTGCCAGCAGTCCGGGTTCGCCCCACGAGCAGTACTTC
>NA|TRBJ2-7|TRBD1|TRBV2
CASRGQGHEQYF
TGTGCCAGCAGGGGACAGGGTCACGAGCAGTACTTT
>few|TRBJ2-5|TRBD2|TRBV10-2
CASSESASGGPSETQYF
TGCGCCAGCAGTGAGTCGGCTAGCGGGGGGCCCTCGGAGACCCAGTACTTC
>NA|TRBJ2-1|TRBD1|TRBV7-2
CASSLRQGTGEQFF
TGTGCCAGCAGCTTGCGACAGGGAACTGGGGAGCAGTTCTTC
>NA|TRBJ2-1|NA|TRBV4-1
CASSQDMAQFF
TGCGCCAGCAGCCAAGATATGGCCCAGTTCTTC
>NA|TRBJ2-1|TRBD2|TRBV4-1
CASSQSTSGGTYEQFF
TGCGCCAGCAGCCAGTCAACTAGCGGGGGTACGTATGAGCAGTTCTTC
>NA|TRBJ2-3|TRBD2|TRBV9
CASSVLPIGTSGTDTQYF
TGTGCCAGCAGCGTCCTGCCGATCGGGACTAGCGGAACAGATACGCAGTATTTT
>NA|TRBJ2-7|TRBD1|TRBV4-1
CASSQGTGQYEQYF
TGCGCCAGCAGCCAGGGGACAGGGCAGTACGAGCAGTACTTC
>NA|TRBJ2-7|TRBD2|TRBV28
CASSLPTSGASYEQYF
TGTGCCAGCAGTTTACCGACTAGCGGGGCCTCCTACGAGCAGTACTTC
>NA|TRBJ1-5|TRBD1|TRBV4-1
CASSQAGTGGNQPQHF
TGCGCCAGCAGCCAAGCTGGGACAGGGGGGAATCAGCCCCAGCATTTT
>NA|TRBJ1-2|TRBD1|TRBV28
CASRVPDRVYGYTF
TGTGCCAGCAGGGTTCCTGACAGGGTCTATGGCTACACCTTC
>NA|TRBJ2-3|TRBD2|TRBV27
CASSLGSGADTQYF
TGTGCCAGCAGTTTAGGAAGCGGGGCAGATACGCAGTATTTT
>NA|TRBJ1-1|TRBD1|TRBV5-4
CASSTRDRGLTEAFF
TGTGCCAGCAGCACCCGGGACAGGGGGCTCACTGAAGCTTTCTTT
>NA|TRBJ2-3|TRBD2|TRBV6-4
CASSDSGLAADTQYF
TGTGCCAGCAGTGACTCGGGACTAGCGGCAGATACGCAGTATTTT
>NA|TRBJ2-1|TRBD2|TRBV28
CASRGVSGSYNEQFF
TGTGCCAGCAGAGGGGTTAGCGGGAGTTACAATGAGCAGTTCTTC
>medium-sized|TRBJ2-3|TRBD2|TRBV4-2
CASGTGGEGRTDTQYF
TGTGCCAGCGGAACCGGGGGGGAGGGCCGGACAGATACGCAGTATTTT
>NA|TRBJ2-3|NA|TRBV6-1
CASLDYYTDTQYF
TGTGCCAGCCTAGACTATTACACAGATACGCAGTATTTT
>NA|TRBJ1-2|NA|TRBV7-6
CASSLAPEGQANYGYTF
TGTGCCAGCAGCTTGGCCCCGGAGGGCCAAGCTAACTATGGCTACACCTTC